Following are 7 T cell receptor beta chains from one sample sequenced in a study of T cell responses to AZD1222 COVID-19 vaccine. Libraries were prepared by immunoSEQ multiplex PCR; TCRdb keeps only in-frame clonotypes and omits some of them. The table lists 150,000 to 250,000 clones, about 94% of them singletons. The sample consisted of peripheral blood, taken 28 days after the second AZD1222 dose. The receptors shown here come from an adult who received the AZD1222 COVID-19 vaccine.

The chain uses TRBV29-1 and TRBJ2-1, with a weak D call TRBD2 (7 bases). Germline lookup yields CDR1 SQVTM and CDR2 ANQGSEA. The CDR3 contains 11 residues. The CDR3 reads CSLWGGGEQFF. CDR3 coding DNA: TGCAGTCTGTGGGGGGGCGGTGAGCAGTTCTTC.

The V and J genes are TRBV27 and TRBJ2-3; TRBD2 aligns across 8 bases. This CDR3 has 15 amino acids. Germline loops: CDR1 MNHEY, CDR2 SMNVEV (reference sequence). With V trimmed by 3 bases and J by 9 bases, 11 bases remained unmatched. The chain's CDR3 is CASSLGRGALRTQYF. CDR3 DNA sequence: TGTGCCAGCAGTTTGGGGCGGGGGGCCCTAAGGACGCAGTATTTT.

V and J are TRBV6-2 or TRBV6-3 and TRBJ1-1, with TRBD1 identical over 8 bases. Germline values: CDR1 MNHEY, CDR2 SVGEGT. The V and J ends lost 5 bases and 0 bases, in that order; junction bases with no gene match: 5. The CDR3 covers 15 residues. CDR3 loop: CASSTGQALNTEAFF. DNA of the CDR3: TGTGCCAGCAGTACGGGACAGGCGCTGAACACTGAAGCTTTCTTT.

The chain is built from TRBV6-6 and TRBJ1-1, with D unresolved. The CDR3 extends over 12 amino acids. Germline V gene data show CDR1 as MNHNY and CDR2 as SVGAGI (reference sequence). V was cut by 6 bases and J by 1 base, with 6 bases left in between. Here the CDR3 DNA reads TGTGCCAGCAGCCACAAGAACACTGAAGCTTTCTTT. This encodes CASSHKNTEAFF.

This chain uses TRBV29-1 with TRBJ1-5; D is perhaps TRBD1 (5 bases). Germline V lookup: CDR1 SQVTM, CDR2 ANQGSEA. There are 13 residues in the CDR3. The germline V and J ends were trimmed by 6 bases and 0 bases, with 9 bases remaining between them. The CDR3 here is CSVDSGSNQPQHF. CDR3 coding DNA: TGCAGCGTCGACAGTGGTAGCAATCAGCCCCAGCATTTT.

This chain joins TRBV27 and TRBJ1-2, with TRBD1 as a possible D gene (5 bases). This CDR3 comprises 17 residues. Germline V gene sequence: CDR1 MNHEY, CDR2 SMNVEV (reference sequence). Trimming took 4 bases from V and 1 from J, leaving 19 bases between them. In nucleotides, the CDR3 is TGTGCCAGCAGTTGGGGCGGAAGTGCCAGGGTTAACTATGGCTACACCTTC. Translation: CASSWGGSARVNYGYTF.

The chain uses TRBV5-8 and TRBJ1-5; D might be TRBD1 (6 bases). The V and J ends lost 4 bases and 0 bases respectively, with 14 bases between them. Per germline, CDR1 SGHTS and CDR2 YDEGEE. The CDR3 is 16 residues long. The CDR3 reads CASSGGRSNSNQPQHF. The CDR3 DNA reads TGTGCCAGCAGCGGGGGCCGCTCTAATAGCAATCAGCCCCAGCATTTT.